This entry lists 18 T cell receptor beta chains sequenced from one sample in a study of shared clonotypes between healthy human individuals. TCRdb's copy holds only in-frame clones and misses some; the assay was immunoSEQ multiplex PCR. The table records 2.5 million or so clones, approximately 94% of them present only once. Sequenced input: naive CD4+ T cells sorted from blood. The subset here: CD45RA+ positively selected. The source of these receptors is a man in his late teens or twenties in good health.

This chain uses TRBV7-6 with TRBJ2-2; TRBD2 matches 11 bases. Germline CDR1 is SGHVS and CDR2 is FNYEAQ. The CDR3 loop spans 17 amino acids. Germline trimming cut 5 bases from V and 4 bases from J; bases unmatched to any gene: 9. CDR3 nucleotides: TGTGCCAGCAGCGTTAAAGCCGGGACTAGCGGCACCGGGGAGCTGTTTTTT. This encodes CASSVKAGTSGTGELFF.

The chain uses TRBV7-9 and TRBJ2-7; 7 bases match TRBD2. With 7 bases clipped from V and 7 bases from J, the junction kept 10 bases outside the gene matches. Germline values: CDR1 SEHNR, CDR2 FQNEAQ (reference sequence). This CDR3 is 13 amino acids long. The CDR3 DNA reads as TGTGCCAGCAACCTTGGGGGGGAGGGTGAGCAGTACTTC. It specifies CASNLGGEGEQYF.

The genes are TRBV13 and TRBJ2-7, with TRBD1 matching over 10 bases. This CDR3 spans 14 amino acids. Germline V gene sequence: CDR1 PRHDT, CDR2 FYEKMQ (reference sequence). V was pared by 4 bases and J by 7 bases, with 7 bases of the junction left unmatched. This CDR3 is CASSSRQGAGEQYF. The CDR3 bases are TGTGCCAGCAGCTCCCGACAGGGGGCGGGAGAGCAGTACTTC.

This clone was seen a single time. This chain uses TRBV23-1 with TRBJ2-7; D gene uncertain. TRBV23-1 is treated as an ORF (open reading frame) with a function not yet certain. V was cut by 11 bases and J by 9 bases, with 11 bases left in between. The CDR3 totals 9 residues. CDR3: CAPNLGQYF. CDR3 nucleotides: TGCGCCCCCAATCTAGGGCAGTACTTC.

The rearrangement joins TRBV25-1 to TRBJ2-3, with 8 bases that match TRBD2. The CDR3 length is 16 residues. With 8 bases clipped from V and 5 bases from J, the junction kept 15 bases outside the gene matches. The germline V gene has CDR1 MGHDK and CDR2 SYGVNS. The CDR3 sequence: CASSKGGRGAVDTQYF. Written as DNA, the CDR3 is TGTGCCAGCTCTAAAGGAGGGCGGGGGGCCGTAGATACGCAGTATTTT.

The gene calls are TRBV5-1 and TRBJ2-1; D gene uncertain. Germline V gene sequence: CDR1 SGHRS, CDR2 YFSETQ. V was pared by 0 bases and J by 4 bases, with 11 bases between. The CDR3 consists of 15 residues. The CDR3 here is CASSLVPHAYNEQFF. In nucleotides, the CDR3 is TGCGCCAGCAGCTTGGTACCCCATGCATACAATGAGCAGTTCTTC.

The chain combines TRBV6-1 with TRBJ1-2, with D unclear. V was shortened by 2 bases and J by 8 bases, with 21 bases between the two germline ends. Germline V CDR1 and CDR2: MNHNS, SASEGT. The CDR3 extends over 16 amino acids. CDR3 coding DNA: TGTGCCAGCAGTGAAATACCTTGGGTTGGGTATGGGGGCTACACCTTC. Protein: CASSEIPWVGYGGYTF.

The V gene is TRBV4-3, the J gene TRBJ2-5; TRBD1 matches 8 bases. The DNA end favors TRBJ2-7, so the J call may be wrong. The CDR3 is 13 amino acids. The germline gives CDR1 LGHNA, CDR2 YSLEER. CDR3 sequence: CASSRQGSYEQYF. The CDR3 coding sequence is TGCGCCAGCAGCCGACAGGGGAGCTACGAGCAGTACTTC.

The chain is built from TRBV6-1 and TRBJ1-2, with D unclear. V dropped 10 bases and J dropped 8 bases, with 11 bases sitting between them. The CDR3 is 10 residues long. Germline-derived CDR1 and CDR2 are MNHNS and SASEGT. The CDR3 DNA is TGTGCCACCGCTGCCGAAGGCTACACCTTC. Its translation is CATAAEGYTF.

The sample holds one count of this clone. The chain joins TRBV6-1 to TRBJ1-5; D not certain. Per the germline V gene, CDR1 is MNHNS and CDR2 is SASEGT. The V end lost 3 bases, the J end lost 2 bases, and 11 bases lay between the germline ends. The CDR3 runs to 15 residues. The CDR3 loop reads CASSDRPGGNQPQHF. The CDR3 nucleotides read TGTGCCAGCAGTGATCGACCGGGTGGCAATCAGCCCCAGCATTTT.

This clone was seen once. The V and J genes are TRBV7-9 and TRBJ1-2; 8 bases are a match to TRBD1. This CDR3 spans 14 amino acids. The germline V gene has CDR1 SEHNR and CDR2 FQNEAQ (reference sequence). J was trimmed by 4 bases and V by 2 bases; bases with no gene match: 3. CDR3 DNA sequence: TGTGCCAGCAGCTTACTAACAGGGGGCTATGGCTACACCTTC. It yields the protein CASSLLTGGYGYTF.

The rearrangement uses TRBV19 and TRBJ2-5; 9 nucleotides align to TRBD2. The V gene's germline CDR1 is LNHDA and CDR2 SQIVND (reference sequence). The ends lost 6 bases at V and 3 bases at J; junction bases unmatched: 8. This CDR3 has 15 amino acids. Here the CDR3 DNA reads TGTGCCAGTAGCATACTAGCGGGCCAGGAAGAGACCCAGTACTTC. Translating it yields CASSILAGQEETQYF.

The chain combines TRBV7-2 with TRBJ2-5, with 8 bases aligning to TRBD2. Germline V gene data show CDR1 as SGHTA and CDR2 as FQGNSA. The CDR3 has 15 residues. V lost 5 bases, J lost 5 bases, and 10 bases stayed unmatched. The chain's CDR3 is CASSPRGSGVETQYF. Here the CDR3 DNA reads TGTGCCAGCAGCCCCCGGGGTAGCGGGGTTGAGACCCAGTACTTC.

The table lists this clone with a count of one. V and J are TRBV28 and TRBJ1-3; D perhaps matches TRBD1 (6 bases). Germline values: CDR1 MDHEN, CDR2 SYDVKM. V was shortened by 2 bases and J by 4 bases, with 18 bases between the two germline ends. The CDR3 sequence is 17 residues long. CDR3: CASSLPLRGLIGNTIYF. The CDR3 region has the DNA TGTGCCAGCAGTTTACCTCTCAGGGGCCTGATAGGAAACACCATATATTTT.

Concerning this clone: At the DNA level, this CDR3 is encoded by other sequences in the same sample as well. This chain links TRBV2 with TRBJ2-7; TRBD1 matches 10 bases. The length of the CDR3 is 14 residues. In germline, CDR1 is SNHLY, CDR2 FYNNEI. With 6 bases clipped from V and 3 bases from J, the junction kept 5 bases outside the gene matches. For the CDR3, the DNA is TGTGCCAGCAGGGGGGGACAGGGGATCTACGAGCAGTACTTC. Translating gives CASRGGQGIYEQYF.

The chain uses TRBV6-5 and TRBJ1-5; D gene uncertain. The CDR3 sequence is 10 residues long. Trimming left V 5 bases short and J 12 bases short, with 8 bases between. Germline loops: CDR1 MNHEY, CDR2 SVGAGI. CDR3 region: CASSEGLQHF. CDR3 sequence (DNA): TGTGCCAGCAGTGAAGGTCTCCAGCATTTT.

The chain couples TRBV7-3 to TRBJ1-1; D perhaps matches TRBD1 (6 bases). Between the trimmed V and J ends, which lost 5 bases and 5 bases, there was a span of 15 bases. The length of the CDR3 is 14 residues. Germline V CDR1 and CDR2: SGHTA, FQGTGA. The CDR3 DNA reads TGTGCCAGCAGCCCCGGGGGGGGGCGAACTGAAGCTTTCTTT. This encodes CASSPGGGRTEAFF.

V usage is TRBV7-2 and J usage is TRBJ2-2; 13 nucleotides match TRBD2. After removal of 5 bases from V and 6 bases from J, the junction contained 3 bases not matched to a gene. The CDR3 consists of 15 residues. In germline, CDR1 is SGHTA, CDR2 FQGNSA. The CDR3 region has the DNA TGTGCCAGCAGCCGCACTAGCGGGGGGGCCGGGGAGCTGTTTTTT. This sequence encodes CASSRTSGGAGELFF.